Shown below are 8 T cell receptor beta chains from a single sample sequenced in a study of cytomegalovirus exposure and HLA in healthy donors listed by TCRdb under 2017. Library generation was performed with the immunoSEQ multiplex PCR assay. For the multiplex PCR, a mixture combining 60 forward primers for TCR Vbeta segments and 13 reverse primers for TCR Jbeta segments was used. TCRdb carries this immuneACCESS record with in-frame sequences only. Its versions omit some clonotypes, under half of them owing to an unresolved V gene in the studies checked, with the rest unexplained. In this sample the table shows around 180,000 clones, 75% to 85% of which occur a single time. The top ten hold about 2% of the sample. The specimen sequenced was PBMCs. Source of these receptors: a woman between 18 and 29 years old in good health and CMV-seropositive.

The chain joins TRBV5-5 to TRBJ1-1, with no clear D. V was clipped by 8 bases and J by 5 bases, with 10 bases between them. This CDR3 contains 11 residues. CDR1 and CDR2 from the germline V gene are SGHKS and YYEKEE (reference sequence). CDR3 amino acids: CASRGWTEAFF. Here the CDR3 DNA reads TGTGCCAGTCGAGGGTGGACTGAAGCTTTCTTT.

This chain connects TRBV4-1 to TRBJ2-3, with D tentatively TRBD1 (5 bases). Germline CDR1 MGHRA, CDR2 YSYEKL. V shed 3 bases and J shed 4 bases, with 14 bases lying between them. This CDR3 contains 15 residues. The CDR3 nucleotides are TGCGCCAGCAGCCAGGGGCGACCTAATGCAGATACGCAGTATTTT. Encoded protein: CASSQGRPNADTQYF.

V is TRBV2 and J is TRBJ1-5; 7 nucleotides match TRBD1. This CDR3 spans 15 amino acids. Per the germline V gene, CDR1 is SNHLY and CDR2 is FYNNEI. With 6 bases clipped from V and 2 bases from J, the junction kept 7 bases outside the gene matches. In nucleotides, the CDR3 is TGTGCCAGCAGGAGAGGGGGCGAGGGCAATCAGCCCCAGCATTTT. Amino acids: CASRRGGEGNQPQHF.

The chain couples TRBV28 to TRBJ1-6; D might be TRBD1 (5 bases). CDR1 is MDHEN, CDR2 SYDVKM, per germline. The germline V and J ends were trimmed by 7 bases and 7 bases, with 29 bases remaining between them. The CDR3 extends over 19 amino acids. CDR3 in DNA: TGTGCCAGCAAATTCGGCCATTCTACTTTATGGGGCGTGAATTCACCCCTCCACTTT. Residues: CASKFGHSTLWGVNSPLHF. The full variable domain, rest sourced from reference TRBV28 and TRBJ1-6, is DVKVTQSSRYLVKRTGEKVFLECVQDMDHENMFWYRQDPGLGLRLIYFSYDVKMKEKGDIPEGYSVSREKKERFSLILESASTNQTSMYLCASKFGHSTLWGVNSPLHFGNGTRLTVT.

This clone was counted only a few times. The V call is TRBV27, the J call TRBJ1-1; D gene ambiguous. V was shortened by 5 bases and J by 7 bases, with 20 bases between the two germline ends. The CDR3 totals 15 residues. CDR1 and CDR2 (germline): MNHEY, SMNVEV (reference sequence). The CDR3 DNA sequence: TGTGCCAGCAGTGAAGTGGCTGTGGGCCGGGGTGAAGCTTTCTTT. Amino acids: CASSEVAVGRGEAFF.

The chain couples TRBV6-1 to TRBJ1-6, with 7 bases aligning to TRBD1. CDR3 size: 15 residues. J lost 8 bases, V lost 4 bases, and 8 bases had no gene match. The germline V gene encodes CDR1 MNHNS and CDR2 SASEGT. CDR3 sequence reads: CASSGPTGNHSPLHF. The CDR3 DNA sequence: TGTGCCAGCAGTGGTCCGACAGGGAACCATTCACCCCTCCACTTT.

This clone was observed once. This chain links TRBV28 with TRBJ1-5; no clear D. CDR3 length: 14 amino acids. Germline V gene sequence: CDR1 MDHEN, CDR2 SYDVKM. The germline V and J ends were trimmed by 1 base and 3 bases, with 7 bases remaining between them. The CDR3 DNA reads as TGTGCCAGCAGTTTATTTAGTTTCAATCAGCCCCAGCATTTT. Protein product: CASSLFSFNQPQHF. Supplemented by reference TRBV28 and TRBJ1-5, the full variable domain reads DVKVTQSSRYLVKRTGEKVFLECVQDMDHENMFWYRQDPGLGLRLIYFSYDVKMKEKGDIPEGYSVSREKKERFSLILESASTNQTSMYLCASSLFSFNQPQHFGDGTRLSIL.

The chain employs TRBV4-3 and TRBJ1-1; TRBD1 agrees at 7 bases. V lost 0 bases and J lost 5; bases outside the gene matches: 0. The CDR3 contains 13 residues. Per germline, CDR1 LGHNA and CDR2 YSLEER. CDR3 nucleotides: TGCGCCAGCAGCCAAGAACAGGGGACTGAAGCTTTCTTT. This codes for CASSQEQGTEAFF.